This is a list of T cell receptor beta chains from one sample in a study of T cells after somatic rescue of genetic block. Sequencing was performed with immunoSEQ multiplex PCR; in TCRdb, only in-frame clones are kept and a portion is missing. This table holds 55,000 or so clones, roughly 96% found once. Sequencing was done on a sample of peripheral blood mononuclear cells (PBMCs). The receptors derive from a child under two years old. Each CDR3 is given with its conserved first and last residue. D genes are given only for firm matches. Clone size, where shown, is once, few, many, or a class for clones that have expanded.

CDR3 DNA | CDR3 protein | J gene | D gene | clone size | V gene
TGTGCCAGCAGCCAAAGTAACTATGGCTACACCTTC | CASSQSNYGYTF | TRBJ1-2 | NA | NA | TRBV4-2
TGTGCCAGCACCCCGAGCGGGAGGGCCTACGAGCAGTACTTC | CASTPSGRAYEQYF | TRBJ2-7 | TRBD2 | NA | TRBV6-1
TGTGCCAGCACCCCCAGAGGGGAAACTGGTGGACTAGCGGGAGGTACGCAGTATTTT | CASTPRGETGGLAGGTQYF | TRBJ2-3 | TRBD2 | once | TRBV9
TGTGCCAGCAGCAAAGAGGGAGCGGTAGCCAAAAACATTCAGTACTTC | CASSKEGAVAKNIQYF | TRBJ2-4 | NA | once | TRBV21-1
TGTGCCAGCAGCTTGATAGGGGGACGTGGCTACACCTTC | CASSLIGGRGYTF | TRBJ1-2 | NA | NA | TRBV5-6
TGTGCCAGTAGTATGGGACTAGCGGCCTACGAGCAGTACTTC | CASSMGLAAYEQYF | TRBJ2-7 | TRBD2 | NA | TRBV19
TGCAGCGTTGAAGATCCCAGCTCCTACGAGCAGTACTTC | CSVEDPSSYEQYF | TRBJ2-7 | NA | NA | TRBV29-1
TGTGCCAGCAGCTTAGCCCTAGCGGGGAGTAGGGAGCAGTACTTC | CASSLALAGSREQYF | TRBJ2-7 | TRBD2 | NA | TRBV7-2
TGTGCCAGCAGTTTACCGACAGGTTCTAGCTCCTACGAGCAGTACTTC | CASSLPTGSSSYEQYF | TRBJ2-7 | NA | NA | TRBV28
TGTGCCAGCAGCTCGGGGGCCACAGATACGCAGTATTTT | CASSSGATDTQYF | TRBJ2-3 | NA | NA | TRBV7-9
TGTGCCAGTAGTATACGGCAGGGCAACGAGCAGTACTTC | CASSIRQGNEQYF | TRBJ2-7 | NA | NA | TRBV19
TGTGCCAGCAGCGTAGGGGTAGGGGGCCCATACGAGCAGTACTTC | CASSVGVGGPYEQYF | TRBJ2-7 | TRBD1 | NA | TRBV9
TGTGCCAGCAGCGGAAGGGGTGAACAGCCCCAGCATTTT | CASSGRGEQPQHF | TRBJ1-5 | NA | NA | TRBV25-1
TGTGCCAGCAGCTTGGGCGGGTTCGGGGAGCTGTTTTTT | CASSLGGFGELFF | TRBJ2-2 | NA | NA | TRBV5-6
TGTGCCTGGAGTGACCGTCCTGAAGCTTTCTTT | CAWSDRPEAFF | TRBJ1-1 | NA | NA | TRBV30
TGTGCCAGTAGTATCGCCGGGACAGGGCACCCCTACGAGCAGTACTTC | CASSIAGTGHPYEQYF | TRBJ2-7 | TRBD1 | NA | TRBV19
TGTGCCAGCAGGGGAACAGGGTTGAACACTGAAGCTTTCTTT | CASRGTGLNTEAFF | TRBJ1-1 | NA | NA | TRBV6-1
TGTGCCAGCAGGTCTAGCGGGAGAATCGGTGAGCAGTTCTTC | CASRSSGRIGEQFF | TRBJ2-1 | TRBD2 | NA | TRBV6-6
TGTGCCAGCAGTTTAGTTACAGGGAGATCTGAAGCTTTCTTT | CASSLVTGRSEAFF | TRBJ1-1 | NA | NA | TRBV6-6
TGTGCCAGTAGTGTCCGACAGGCACCAGTTGAAAAACTGTTTTTT | CASSVRQAPVEKLFF | TRBJ1-4 | NA | NA | TRBV19
TGCGCCAGCAGCCACGCTCCCCCCAGTGCCTACGAGCAGTACTTC | CASSHAPPSAYEQYF | TRBJ2-7 | NA | NA | TRBV4-1
TGTGCCAGCAGTGAAGATATACACCGCTCTGGAAACACCATATATTTT | CASSEDIHRSGNTIYF | TRBJ1-3 | NA | NA | TRBV6-1
TGTGCCAGCAGTGACAGGGGTTGTACCTACGAGCAGTACTTC | CASSDRGCTYEQYF | TRBJ2-7 | NA | few | TRBV6-4
TGTGCCAGCAGCTTAGGAGAGCAGTACTTC | CASSLGEQYF | TRBJ2-7 | NA | NA | TRBV7-9
TGCGCCAGCAGTGATCCAGCGGGAGCCCTAGATACGCAGTATTTT | CASSDPAGALDTQYF | TRBJ2-3 | TRBD2 | NA | TRBV10-2
TGTGCCAGCAGCTTGGTGGGCGAGCAGTACTTC | CASSLVGEQYF | TRBJ2-7 | NA | NA | TRBV5-5
TGTGCCAGTAGTATAGCGGGGTATCTCTACGAGCAGTACTTC | CASSIAGYLYEQYF | TRBJ2-7 | NA | once | TRBV19
TGTGCCGGACTTGGACTTCAAGAGACCCAGTACTTC | CAGLGLQETQYF | TRBJ2-5 | NA | NA | TRBV2
TGTGCCAGCAGCGTAGAGGACAGGGGAGGTGCCAAAAACATTCAGTACTTC | CASSVEDRGGAKNIQYF | TRBJ2-4 | TRBD1 | NA | TRBV9
TGTGCCACCTCGACTAGCGGGAGGGCCTACGAGCAGTACTTC | CATSTSGRAYEQYF | TRBJ2-7 | TRBD2 | NA | TRBV6-5
TGTGCCAGCAGCCCAGGGGGACTTTTCTACGAGCAGTACTTC | CASSPGGLFYEQYF | TRBJ2-7 | NA | NA | TRBV9
TGTGCCAGCAGCTTACCACTCCTGGGTACGCAGTATTTT | CASSLPLLGTQYF | TRBJ2-3 | NA | NA | TRBV7-9
TGTGCCAGCAGCTCAAGCGGGAGTTACACCGGGGAGCTGTTTTTT | CASSSSGSYTGELFF | TRBJ2-2 | TRBD2 | NA | TRBV13
TGTGCCAGCAGCCCCGGGACGGATGAAAAACTGTTTTTT | CASSPGTDEKLFF | TRBJ1-4 | NA | NA | TRBV4-2
TGTGCCAGCAGTTTAGGAGGGGGCGCTGGAAACACCATATATTTT | CASSLGGGAGNTIYF | TRBJ1-3 | TRBD1 | NA | TRBV27
TGTGCCAGCAGTTTCCTGGGAAGCGATGGCTACACCTTC | CASSFLGSDGYTF | TRBJ1-2 | NA | NA | TRBV27
TGCAGTGCCTCAGGGCGAAACACCATATATTTT | CSASGRNTIYF | TRBJ1-3 | NA | NA | TRBV20-1
TGTGCCAGCAGCTGGGGGGACAGCTACGAGCAGTACTTC | CASSWGDSYEQYF | TRBJ2-7 | NA | NA | TRBV5-4
TGTGCCAGCAGCTTAGTTAGCGGGGGGCAGCCCCAGCATTTT | CASSLVSGGQPQHF | TRBJ1-5 | NA | NA | TRBV7-2
TGTGCCAGCAGCTTGGATAGTAGCGGGAGGGCGGGCGAGCAGTACTTC | CASSLDSSGRAGEQYF | TRBJ2-7 | TRBD2 | NA | TRBV5-6
TGTGCCAGCAGTTACTCGAGAGAGAATCAGCCCCAGCATTTT | CASSYSRENQPQHF | TRBJ1-5 | NA | once | TRBV6-5
TGTGCCAGCAGCTTATCGAGCGGGAGTTGGAATGAGCAGTTCTTC | CASSLSSGSWNEQFF | TRBJ2-1 | TRBD2 | NA | TRBV7-2
TGCAGTGCTAGAGATTGGGCTGAGCAGTTCTTC | CSARDWAEQFF | TRBJ2-1 | NA | NA | TRBV20-1
TGTGCCAGCAGCCCAGGACTAGGGCCCTACGAGCAGTACTTC | CASSPGLGPYEQYF | TRBJ2-7 | TRBD2 | NA | TRBV7-6
TGTGCCAGCAGCTTGCCTAGCGGGAGACCCGGGGAGCTGTTTTTT | CASSLPSGRPGELFF | TRBJ2-2 | TRBD2 | NA | TRBV5-5
TGCAGCGTCGCAAGGGAGACGCAGTATTTT | CSVARETQYF | TRBJ2-3 | NA | NA | TRBV29-1
TGTGCCAGTAGTATAATCGGACAGGGGTCCAATGAAAAACTGTTTTTT | CASSIIGQGSNEKLFF | TRBJ1-4 | TRBD1 | NA | TRBV19
TGCGCCAGCAGCCCCCGGGGACAGGGTACCTACGAGCAGTACTTC | CASSPRGQGTYEQYF | TRBJ2-7 | TRBD1 | NA | TRBV4-1
TGTGCCAGCAGCTTAACGGGAGGCTCAGATACGCAGTATTTT | CASSLTGGSDTQYF | TRBJ2-3 | NA | NA | TRBV7-3
TGCGCCAGCAGCTTCCGGGACAACACCGGGGAGCTGTTTTTT | CASSFRDNTGELFF | TRBJ2-2 | NA | NA | TRBV5-1
TGTGCCAGCAGTTCCTCAGTGGGCTGGGGCACAGATACGCAGTATTTT | CASSSSVGWGTDTQYF | TRBJ2-3 | NA | NA | TRBV28